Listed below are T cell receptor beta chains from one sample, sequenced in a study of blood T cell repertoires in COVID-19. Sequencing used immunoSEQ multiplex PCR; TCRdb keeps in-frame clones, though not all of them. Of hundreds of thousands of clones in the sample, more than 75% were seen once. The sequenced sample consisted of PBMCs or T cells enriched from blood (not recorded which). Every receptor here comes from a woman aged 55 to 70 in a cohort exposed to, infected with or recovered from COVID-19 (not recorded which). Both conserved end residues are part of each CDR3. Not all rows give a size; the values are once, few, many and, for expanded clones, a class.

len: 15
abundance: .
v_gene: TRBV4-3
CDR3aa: CASSHPGTVDSPLHF

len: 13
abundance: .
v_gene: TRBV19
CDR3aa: CASSTQGGPEAFF

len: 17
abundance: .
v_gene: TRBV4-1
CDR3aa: CASSQATGQGSNYEQYF

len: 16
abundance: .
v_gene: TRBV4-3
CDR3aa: CASSQDVLQGGYEQYF

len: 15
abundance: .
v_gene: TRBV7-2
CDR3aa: CASSWTTSSYNEQFF

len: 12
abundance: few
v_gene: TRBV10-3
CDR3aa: CAISGSGNEQFF

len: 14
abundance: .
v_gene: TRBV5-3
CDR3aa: CARSLGHENTEAFF

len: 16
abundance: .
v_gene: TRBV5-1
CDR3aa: CASSFTSGQGAAEQYF

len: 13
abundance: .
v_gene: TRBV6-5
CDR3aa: CASSYGAAYEQYF

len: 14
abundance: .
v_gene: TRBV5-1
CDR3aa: CASSLGGPQETQYF

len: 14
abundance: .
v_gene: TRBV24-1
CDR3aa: CATSETTGNQPQHF

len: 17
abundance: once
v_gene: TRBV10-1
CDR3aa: CASSESTRGGSNQPQHF

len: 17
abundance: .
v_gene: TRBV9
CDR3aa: CASSVGEEGPANEKLFF

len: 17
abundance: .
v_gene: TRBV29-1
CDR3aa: CSAPWVSDRGVTDTQYF

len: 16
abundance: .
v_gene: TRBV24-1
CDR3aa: CATSVGSGRPGDTQYF

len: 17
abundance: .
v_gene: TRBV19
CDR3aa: CASSIVYRQAGNQPQHF